This T cell receptor beta chain was documented in a study of CD8+ T cells in alopecia areata. The overall study: A regimen of oral tofacitinib, 5 to 10 mg twice daily, was given to treated patients.

Extracted from the samples, RNA was reverse transcribed into cDNA to serve as the sequencing template. Libraries were prepared by immunoSEQ multiplex PCR; TCRdb keeps only in-frame clonotypes and omits some of them. This sample yields some 240,000 clones, of which around 62% are seen a single time; more than 0.4% belongs to the top ten. The V end was cut by 0 bases, the J end by 6 bases, with 16 bases between. The CDR3 totals 15 residues. In germline, CDR1 is SQVTM, CDR2 ANQGSEA. Researchers took lesional scalp punch biopsies and peripheral blood from people who were alopecia areata patients. This clone has more than one count but fewer than ten.

This TCR derives from a human donor with alopecia areata. The source material was CD4+ T cells sorted from blood, sampled at week 0. The V gene is TRBV29-1, the J gene TRBJ2-3; D remains ambiguous. The CDR3 sequence: CSVEDLVLPPDTQYF. The CDR3 coding sequence is TGCAGCGTTGAAGATCTAGTATTACCTCCGGATACGCAGTATTTT.